This T cell receptor beta chain was captured in a study of cytotoxic CD8 clonotypes in ibrutinib-treated CLL. Study context: Researchers reported 11 relapsed/refractory and approximately 15 treatment-naive patients, 17 of them IGHV unmutated. A mean of about 250,000 productive templates and about 88,000 productive rearrangements was obtained per sample.

Libraries were prepared by immunoSEQ multiplex PCR; TCRdb keeps only in-frame clonotypes and omits some of them. This sample has approximately 330,000 clones, with around four fifths found just once. About this clone itself: Its specificity is unknown.

Regarding the study as a whole: Baseline clonality exceeded age-matched healthy donors and tracked circulating CD8+ T-cell counts. At ibrutinib response, clonality increased, and at progression it declined back toward baseline.

Material: PBMCs, obtained before ibrutinib treatment. The receptor comes from a human donor with chronic lymphocytic leukemia.

CDR3 in amino acids: CAIRTSGRSNTQYF. The CDR3 bases are TGTGCCATCAGGACTAGCGGGAGGTCGAATACGCAGTATTTT. This chain uses TRBV10-3 with TRBJ2-3; TRBD2 matches at 13 bases. CDR3 length: 14 amino acids. Germline lookup yields CDR1 ENHRY and CDR2 SYGVKD. V was clipped by 6 bases and J by 7 bases; unmatched bases: 4.